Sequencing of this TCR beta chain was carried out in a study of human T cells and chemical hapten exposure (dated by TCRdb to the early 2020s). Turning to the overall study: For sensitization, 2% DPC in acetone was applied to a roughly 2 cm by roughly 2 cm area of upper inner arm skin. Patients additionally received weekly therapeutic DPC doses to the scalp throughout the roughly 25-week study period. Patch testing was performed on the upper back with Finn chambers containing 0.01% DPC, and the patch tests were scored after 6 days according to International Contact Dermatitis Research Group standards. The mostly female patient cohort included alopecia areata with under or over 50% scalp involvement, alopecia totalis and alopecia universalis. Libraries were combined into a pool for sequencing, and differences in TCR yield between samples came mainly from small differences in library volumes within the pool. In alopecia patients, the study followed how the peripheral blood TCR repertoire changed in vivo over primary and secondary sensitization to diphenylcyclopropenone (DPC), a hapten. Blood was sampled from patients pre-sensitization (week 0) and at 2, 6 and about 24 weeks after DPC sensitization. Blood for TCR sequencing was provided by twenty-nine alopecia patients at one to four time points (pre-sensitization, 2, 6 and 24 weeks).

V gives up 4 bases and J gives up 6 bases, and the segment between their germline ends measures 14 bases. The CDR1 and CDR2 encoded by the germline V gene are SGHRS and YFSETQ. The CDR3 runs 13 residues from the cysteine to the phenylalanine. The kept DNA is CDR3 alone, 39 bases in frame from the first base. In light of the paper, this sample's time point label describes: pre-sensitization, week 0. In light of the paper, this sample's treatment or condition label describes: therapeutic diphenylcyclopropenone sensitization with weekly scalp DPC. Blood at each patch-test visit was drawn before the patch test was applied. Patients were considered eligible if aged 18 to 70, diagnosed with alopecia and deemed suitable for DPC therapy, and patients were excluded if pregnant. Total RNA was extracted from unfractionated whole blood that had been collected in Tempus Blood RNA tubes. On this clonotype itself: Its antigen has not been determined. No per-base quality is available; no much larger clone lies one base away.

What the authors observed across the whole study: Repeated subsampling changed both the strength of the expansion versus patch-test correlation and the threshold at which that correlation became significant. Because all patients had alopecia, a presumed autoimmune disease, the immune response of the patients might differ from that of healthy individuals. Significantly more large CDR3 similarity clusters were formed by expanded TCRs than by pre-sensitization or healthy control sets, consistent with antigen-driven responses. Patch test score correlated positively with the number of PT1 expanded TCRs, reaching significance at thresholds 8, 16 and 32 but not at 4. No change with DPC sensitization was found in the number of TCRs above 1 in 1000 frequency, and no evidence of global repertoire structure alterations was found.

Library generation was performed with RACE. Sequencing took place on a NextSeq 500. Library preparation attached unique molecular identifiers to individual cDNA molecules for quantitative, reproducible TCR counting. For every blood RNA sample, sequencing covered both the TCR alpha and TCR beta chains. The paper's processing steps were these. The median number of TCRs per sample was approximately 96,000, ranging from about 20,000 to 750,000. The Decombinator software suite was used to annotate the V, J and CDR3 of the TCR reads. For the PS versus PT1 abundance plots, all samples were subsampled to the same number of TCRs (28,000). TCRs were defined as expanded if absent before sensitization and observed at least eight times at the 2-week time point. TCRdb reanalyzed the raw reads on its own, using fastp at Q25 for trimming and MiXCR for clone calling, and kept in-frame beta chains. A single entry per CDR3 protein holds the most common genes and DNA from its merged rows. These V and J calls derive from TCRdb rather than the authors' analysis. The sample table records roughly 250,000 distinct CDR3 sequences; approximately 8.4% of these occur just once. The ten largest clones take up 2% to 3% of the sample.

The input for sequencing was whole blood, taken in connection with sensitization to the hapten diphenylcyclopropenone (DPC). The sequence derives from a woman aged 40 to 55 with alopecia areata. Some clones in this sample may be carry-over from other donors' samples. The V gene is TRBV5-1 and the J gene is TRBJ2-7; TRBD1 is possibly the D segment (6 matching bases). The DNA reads TGCGCCAGCAGCCCAAGACAGGTGGGCGAGCAGTACTTC. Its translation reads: CASSPRQVGEQYF.